The rows below give T cell receptor beta chains drawn from one sample of a study of shared clonotypes between healthy human individuals. Method: immunoSEQ multiplex PCR; TCRdb's copy keeps in-frame clones and lacks some. The sample consists of over a million clones, 70% to 80% of them appearing once. The specimen was memory CD4+ T cells from PBMCs. All receptors derive from a man aged 18-30 years in good health. Some clones in this sample may be carry-over from other donors' samples. Both conserved end residues are part of each CDR3. The D gene is left open where the match is weak. Only some rows state a clone size, as once, few, many or a class for expanded clones.

TRBV10-1,-,-,TRBJ2-5,TGCGCCAGCAGTGCTGGCCAGTTTCGTGAAATAGAGACCCAGTACTTC,CASSAGQFREIETQYF
TRBV6-1,-,-,TRBJ2-7,TGTGCCAGCAGTGAAGCAGCCAGGGCCTACGAGCAGTACTTC,CASSEAARAYEQYF
TRBV28,-,-,TRBJ1-1,TGTGCCAGCACCCTGGGATACACCCTCAACACTGAAGCTTTCTTT,CASTLGYTLNTEAFF
TRBV28,TRBD2,once,TRBJ2-1,TGTGCCAGCAGTTTGACGGGGGGGGCCTACAATGAGCAGTTCTTC,CASSLTGGAYNEQFF
TRBV4-1,-,-,TRBJ2-5,TGCGCCAGCAGCCTTTCCGACAGTCCAACTCAAGAGACCCAGTACTTC,CASSLSDSPTQETQYF
TRBV20-1,-,-,TRBJ2-5,TGCAGTGCGGGAATCCAAGAGACCCAGTACTTC,CSAGIQETQYF
TRBV11-2,-,-,TRBJ1-5,TGTGCCAGCAGCTTAGAATCTGCTCAGCCCCAGCATTTT,CASSLESAQPQHF
TRBV9,-,-,TRBJ1-1,TGTGCCAGCAGCGTAAAGATGAACACTGAAGCTTTCTTT,CASSVKMNTEAFF
TRBV5-1,-,-,TRBJ2-6,TGCGCCAGCAGCTCCCAGCGCTCTGGGGCCAACGTCCTGACTTTC,CASSSQRSGANVLTF
TRBV10-3,TRBD1,-,TRBJ2-7,TGTGCCATCAGTCGAACAGGGGCTCCAAACTACGAGCAGTACTTC,CAISRTGAPNYEQYF
TRBV9,-,-,TRBJ2-3,TGTGCCAGCAGCGTAGTAGGCGGCCCCGCAGATACGCAGTATTTT,CASSVVGGPADTQYF
TRBV30,TRBD2,once,TRBJ2-2,TGTGCCTGGAGTAAACCTAGCGGGAGGGATCGCGGGGAGCTGTTTTTT,CAWSKPSGRDRGELFF
TRBV9,-,-,TRBJ1-3,TGTGCCAGCAGCAGCGCCGGGACACACGGAAACACCATATATTTT,CASSSAGTHGNTIYF
TRBV27,TRBD1,once,TRBJ1-4,TGTGCCAGCAGTTTAAATGGGGACAGGGCGGAAAAACTGTTTTTT,CASSLNGDRAEKLFF
TRBV29-1,TRBD2,-,TRBJ2-1,TGCAGCGTTGTCCCCGCTAGCGGGGGCCGCGATGAGCAGTTCTTC,CSVVPASGGRDEQFF
TRBV28,-,-,TRBJ1-6,TGTGCCAGCAGTTCTATCGGAGGGAGCAGAACACCCCTCCACTTT,CASSSIGGSRTPLHF
TRBV4-2,-,-,TRBJ1-3,TGTGCCAGCAGCCAAGATCGCGGCGGCCTGACCGGAAACACCATATATTTT,CASSQDRGGLTGNTIYF
TRBV10-1,-,few,TRBJ1-5,TGCGCCAGCAGTGAGGACCGATATCAGCCCCAGCATTTT,CASSEDRYQPQHF
TRBV7-2,TRBD1,-,TRBJ2-2,TGTGCCAGCAGCTTGATGGGACAGGCGAACACCGGGGAGCTGTTTTTT,CASSLMGQANTGELFF
TRBV9,-,-,TRBJ2-1,TGTGCCAGCAGCGTAGACCGGAGCTCCTACAATGAGCAGTTCTTC,CASSVDRSSYNEQFF
TRBV5-1,-,-,TRBJ2-5,TGCGCCAGCAGCTCCTGGCAGGGAAAGGAAGAGACCCAGTACTTC,CASSSWQGKEETQYF
TRBV5-1,-,-,TRBJ2-3,TGCGCCAGCAGCTTCGGCAGCAGCGAAGGCACAGATACGCAGTATTTT,CASSFGSSEGTDTQYF
TRBV2,-,-,TRBJ1-1,TGTGCCAGCAGTGGCTCACGGGGGTTCGGGGGACCTGAAGCTTTCTTT,CASSGSRGFGGPEAFF
TRBV18,-,many,TRBJ1-2,TGTGCCAGCTCGGGGCAGACAAGCGATTATGGCTACACCTTC,CASSGQTSDYGYTF
TRBV5-3,-,-,TRBJ2-7,TGTGCCGGAGGGACGGCCTCCTACGAGCAGTACTTC,CAGGTASYEQYF
TRBV28,TRBD1,-,TRBJ1-2,TGTGCCAGCACCCCCGGACAGGGTGACATTAACTATGGCTACACCTTC,CASTPGQGDINYGYTF
TRBV13,-,-,TRBJ1-1,TGTGCCAGCAGCTTAGGATTGGGGAACGCTTTCTTT,CASSLGLGNAFF
TRBV5-4,-,-,TRBJ1-2,TGTGCCAGCAGCCGGGACACTAGAAGCGATAACTATGGCTACACCTTC,CASSRDTRSDNYGYTF
TRBV4-2,-,-,TRBJ2-1,TGTGCCAGCGGGGCGGGAAGAAGCTCCTACAATGAGCAGTTCTTC,CASGAGRSSYNEQFF
TRBV28,-,-,TRBJ2-1,TGTGCCAGCAGTGCCCCTTCAATAACGGCAGACAATGAGCAGTTCTTC,CASSAPSITADNEQFF
TRBV9,-,few,TRBJ2-3,TGTGCCAGCAGCCTAGCCAACCCCCCAGATACGCAGTATTTT,CASSLANPPDTQYF
TRBV7-8,TRBD2,few,TRBJ2-1,TGTGCCAGCAGCTTAGTTGGGGGAGGGGTCTACAATGAGCAGTTCTTC,CASSLVGGGVYNEQFF
TRBV19,-,-,TRBJ1-3,TGTGCCAGTAGTCCCGGGACTGGAGGAAACACCATATATTTT,CASSPGTGGNTIYF
TRBV28,TRBD1,-,TRBJ1-1,TGTGCCAGCAGTGCGGGACAGGTTCGGTTGACTGAAGCTTTCTTT,CASSAGQVRLTEAFF
TRBV2,-,-,TRBJ1-6,TGTGCCAGCAGTGCGGATGGTAATTCACCCCTCCACTTT,CASSADGNSPLHF
TRBV25-1,TRBD2,-,TRBJ2-3,TGTGCCAGCAGTGAATTGGGGAGACCTAGCGGGAGAGCGGATACGCAGTATTTT,CASSELGRPSGRADTQYF
TRBV9,-,-,TRBJ2-2,TGTGCCAGCAGCGCGTGGGGCCATAACACCGGGGAGCTGTTTTTT,CASSAWGHNTGELFF
TRBV4-3,TRBD2,-,TRBJ2-3,TGCGCCAGCAGCCAAGAATTCCGGACTAGCGGAAGATCTAGCACAGATACGCAGTATTTT,CASSQEFRTSGRSSTDTQYF
TRBV5-1,TRBD1,once,TRBJ2-7,TGCGCCAGCAGCTTGGCGACACAGGGGTCCGAGCAGTACTTC,CASSLATQGSEQYF
TRBV4-3,TRBD1,-,TRBJ2-5,TGCGCCAGCAGCCAAGGGGACAGGGGCGAGACCCAGTACTTC,CASSQGDRGETQYF
TRBV6-5,-,-,TRBJ2-7,TGTGCCAGCAAGAGGGGGAGAACGCAATCCTACGAGCAGTACTTC,CASKRGRTQSYEQYF